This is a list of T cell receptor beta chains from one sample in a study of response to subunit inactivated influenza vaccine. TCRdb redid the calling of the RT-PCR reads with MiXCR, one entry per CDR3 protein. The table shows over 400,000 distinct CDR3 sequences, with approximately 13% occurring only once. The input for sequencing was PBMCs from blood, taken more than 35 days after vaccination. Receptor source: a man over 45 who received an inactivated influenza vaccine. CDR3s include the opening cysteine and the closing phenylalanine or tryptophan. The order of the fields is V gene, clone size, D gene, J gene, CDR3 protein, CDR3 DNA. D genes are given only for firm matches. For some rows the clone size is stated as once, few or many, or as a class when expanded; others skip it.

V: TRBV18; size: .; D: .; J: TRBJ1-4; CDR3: CASSPGGTPNEKLFF; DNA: TGTGCCAGCTCACCGGGAGGGACCCCTAATGAAAAACTGTTTTTT
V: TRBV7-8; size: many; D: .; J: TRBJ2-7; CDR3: CASSLAMAVDEQYF; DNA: TGTGCCAGCAGCTTAGCTATGGCAGTCGACGAGCAGTACTTC
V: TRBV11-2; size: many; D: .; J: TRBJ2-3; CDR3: CASSLVPGTDTQYF; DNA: TGTGCCAGCAGCTTAGTCCCCGGCACAGATACGCAGTATTTT
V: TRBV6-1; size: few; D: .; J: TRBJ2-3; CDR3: CASSWVGTDTQYF; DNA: TGTGCCAGCTCGTGGGTGGGCACAGATACGCAGTATTTT
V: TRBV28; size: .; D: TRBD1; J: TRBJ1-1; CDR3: CASSPDRGDTEAFF; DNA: TGTGCCAGCAGCCCCGACAGGGGGGACACTGAAGCTTTCTTT
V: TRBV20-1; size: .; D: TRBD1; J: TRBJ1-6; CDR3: CSARAHDRGLWSPLHF; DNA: TGCAGTGCTAGAGCCCATGACAGGGGGTTATGGTCACCCCTCCACTTT
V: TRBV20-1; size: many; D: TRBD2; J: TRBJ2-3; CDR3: CSAPTSSVGTQYF; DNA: TGCAGTGCTCCGACTAGCTCTGTTGGTACGCAGTATTTT
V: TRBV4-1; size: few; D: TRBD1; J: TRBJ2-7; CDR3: CASSQGLNRGDEQYF; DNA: TGCGCCAGCAGCCAGGGTTTAAACAGGGGTGATGAGCAGTACTTC
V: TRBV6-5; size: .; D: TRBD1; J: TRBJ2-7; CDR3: CASSSNRGEQYF; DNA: TGTGCCAGCAGTTCCAACAGGGGCGAGCAGTACTTC
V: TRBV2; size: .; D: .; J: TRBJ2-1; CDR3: CALSLNGPYSSYNEQFF; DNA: TGTGCCCTCAGTTTAAACGGGCCTTACAGCTCCTACAATGAGCAGTTCTTC
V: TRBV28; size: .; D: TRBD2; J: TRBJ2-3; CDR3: CASRLAGVGTDTQYF; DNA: TGTGCCAGCAGACTAGCGGGAGTGGGGACAGATACGCAGTATTTT
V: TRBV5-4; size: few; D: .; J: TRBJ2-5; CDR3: CASSLAGLGPQETQYF; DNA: TGTGCCAGCAGCTTGGCCGGGTTAGGACCTCAAGAGACCCAGTACTTC